These 17 T cell receptor beta chains share one sample of origin, sequenced in a study of somatic mutations in cytotoxic T cells in rheumatoid arthritis. Data came from immunoSEQ multiplex PCR; TCRdb stores just in-frame clones and leaves some out. The sample has 20,000 or so clones; over 75% are singletons. The source material was CD8+ T cells sorted from blood. The receptors stem from a woman aged 50 to 65 in good health.

The chain is built from TRBV9 and TRBJ2-3; 12 positions match TRBD2. V shed 4 bases, J shed 7 bases, and the junction held 10 bases outside the gene matches. Germline-derived CDR1 and CDR2 are SGDLS and YYNGEE. This CDR3 contains 16 residues. The CDR3 DNA reads TGTGCCAGCAGCCCTCGACTAGCGGGGGCACCAAATACGCAGTATTTT. Protein product: CASSPRLAGAPNTQYF. The whole variable domain, remainder taken from reference TRBV9 and TRBJ2-3, is DSGVTQTPKHLITATGQRVTLRCSPRSGDLSVYWYQQSLDQGLQFLIQYYNGEERAKGNILERFSAQQFPDLHSELNLSSLELGDSALYFCASSPRLAGAPNTQYFGPGTRLTVL.

The rearrangement joins TRBV13 to TRBJ2-5; 13 positions agree with TRBD2. The CDR3 contains 16 residues. Germline V gene lookup returns CDR1 PRHDT and CDR2 FYEKMQ (reference sequence). The ends lost 5 bases at V and 2 bases at J; junction bases unmatched: 5. CDR3 amino acids: CASSPGLAGEQETQYF. For the CDR3, the DNA is TGTGCCAGCAGCCCTGGACTAGCGGGGGAGCAAGAGACCCAGTACTTC.

This clone was detected once. The chain recombines TRBV28 with TRBJ1-4; weak D call: TRBD1 (6 bases). Per germline, CDR1 MDHEN and CDR2 SYDVKM. This CDR3 comprises 15 residues. V was clipped by 4 bases and J by 4 bases, with 13 bases between them. The CDR3 protein is CASSSGQNLNEKLFF. CDR3 coding DNA: TGTGCCAGCAGTTCCGGACAGAACCTTAATGAAAAACTGTTTTTT.

The CDR3 reads CASSPPGRSGTEAFF. The CDR3 DNA follows: TGTGCCAGCAGCCCCCCCGGGCGATCAGGCACTGAAGCTTTCTTT. V usage is TRBV7-9 and J usage is TRBJ1-1, with D unclear. The CDR3 loop spans 15 amino acids. Germline V gene data show CDR1 as SEHNR and CDR2 as FQNEAQ (reference sequence). V lost 5 bases, J lost 4 bases, and 17 bases lay in between.

Here the CDR3 reads CSYDGPVTDTQYF. The CDR3 DNA sequence: TGCAGCTATGATGGCCCAGTAACAGATACGCAGTATTTT. The V call is TRBV29-1, the J call TRBJ2-3, with D uncertain. Trimming left V 8 bases short and J 3 bases short, with 15 bases between. Germline V lookup: CDR1 SQVTM, CDR2 ANQGSEA. This CDR3 region has 13 residues.

The chain carries TRBV4-2 and TRBJ2-1, with D maybe TRBD1 (6 bases). Trimming pared 1 base from V and 9 bases from J, leaving 10 bases between. Germline V lookup: CDR1 LGHNA, CDR2 YNFKEQ. The CDR3 sequence is 13 residues long. CDR3: CASSQAQGIEQFF. The CDR3 DNA sequence: TGTGCCAGCAGCCAAGCCCAGGGGATTGAGCAGTTCTTC.

The chain carries TRBV5-6 and TRBJ2-2; D remains ambiguous. The V end was cut by 0 bases, the J end by 1 base, with 10 bases between. The CDR3 totals 16 residues. Germline lookup yields CDR1 SGHDT and CDR2 YYEEEE. CDR3 protein: CASSLGGFLNTGELFF. In DNA form, the CDR3 reads TGTGCCAGCAGCTTGGGCGGCTTTCTGAACACCGGGGAGCTGTTTTTT.

V usage is TRBV25-1 and J usage is TRBJ2-7, with D possibly matching TRBD2 (5 bases). Per the germline V gene, CDR1 is MGHDK and CDR2 is SYGVNS. This CDR3 has 16 residues. The V end lost 4 bases, the J end lost 9 bases, and 25 bases lay between the germline ends. The CDR3 protein is CASSGSQRGHWLGQYF. The DNA for the CDR3 is TGTGCCAGCAGTGGATCCCAAAGAGGGCATTGGCTGGGGCAGTACTTC.

This chain uses TRBV14 with TRBJ1-2; maybe TRBD1 (6 bases). Germline loops: CDR1 SGHDN, CDR2 FVKESK. Trimming removed 0 bases from V and 3 bases from J, with 8 bases in between. The CDR3 extends over 14 amino acids. CDR3 sequence: CASSQENRDYGYTF. The CDR3 DNA reads TGTGCCAGCAGCCAAGAGAACAGGGACTATGGCTACACCTTC.

The chain couples TRBV30 to TRBJ2-5; D is perhaps TRBD1 (6 bases). V was shortened by 8 bases and J by 4 bases, with 11 bases between the two germline ends. Germline V gives CDR1 GTSNPN, CDR2 SVGIG (reference sequence). The CDR3 runs to 11 residues. Here the CDR3 reads CAVDRRETQYF. The CDR3 bases are TGTGCCGTCGACAGGAGAGAGACCCAGTACTTC.

The J gene is TRBJ1-2, the V gene TRBV29-1; perhaps TRBD1 as D (6 bases). This CDR3 is built from 13 residues. Trimming took 3 bases from V and 5 from J, leaving 13 bases between them. CDR1 and CDR2 from the germline V gene are SQVTM and ANQGSEA. CDR3 region: CSVDGGLGYGYTF. The CDR3 DNA is TGCAGCGTTGACGGGGGGCTGGGGTATGGCTACACCTTC. Full variable domain (remainder filled in from reference TRBV29-1 and TRBJ1-2): SAVISQKPSRDICQRGTSLTIQCQVDSQVTMMFWYRQQPGQSLTLIATANQGSEATYESGFVIDKFPISRPNLTFSTLTVSNMSPEDSSIYLCSVDGGLGYGYTFGSGTRLTVV.

J is TRBJ2-7 and V is TRBV7-9; D is undetermined. The CDR3 spans 14 residues. V shed 1 base and J shed 4 bases, with 11 bases lying between them. Germline loops: CDR1 SEHNR, CDR2 FQNEAQ (reference sequence). In DNA form, the CDR3 reads TGTGCCAGCAGCTTAGAAGCCCCCCCTTACGAGCAGTACTTC. This codes for CASSLEAPPYEQYF. The whole variable domain, filled in from reference TRBV7-9 and TRBJ2-7, reads DTGVSQNPRHKITKRGQNVTFRCDPISEHNRLYWYRQTLGQGPEFLTYFQNEAQLEKSRLLSDRFSAERPKGSFSTLEIQRTEQGDSAMYLCASSLEAPPYEQYFGPGTRLTVT.

The J gene is TRBJ2-2, the V gene TRBV27; 7 nucleotides line up with TRBD1. The V gene's germline CDR1 is MNHEY and CDR2 SMNVEV (reference sequence). The CDR3 is made up of 18 amino acids. The trim removed 5 bases at V and 6 bases at J, leaving 18 bases unmatched. CDR3 in amino acids: CASSPQLHRGGYPGELFF. The CDR3 nucleotides are TGTGCCAGCAGTCCTCAACTTCACAGGGGCGGCTACCCCGGGGAGCTGTTTTTT.

This chain links TRBV2 with TRBJ2-2; no reliable D call. The CDR3 has 15 residues. V was pared by 3 bases and J by 2 bases, with 10 bases between. The germline CDR1 and CDR2 sequences are SNHLY and FYNNEI. CDR3 in amino acids: CASSETLLNTGELFF. CDR3 nucleotide sequence: TGTGCCAGCAGTGAGACCCTACTCAACACCGGGGAGCTGTTTTTT. Using reference TRBV2 and TRBJ2-2 for the parts outside the CDR3, the full variable domain is EPEVTQTPSHQVTQMGQEVILRCVPISNHLYFYWYRQILGQKVEFLVSFYNNEISEKSEIFDDQFSVERPDGSNFTLKIRSTKLEDSAMYFCASSETLLNTGELFFGEGSRLTVL.

The chain couples TRBV5-5 to TRBJ2-1; possible D gene TRBD2, 7 bases. The CDR3 covers 15 residues. Deletions cut 4 bases from V and 4 bases from J, with 15 bases between. The germline gives CDR1 SGHKS, CDR2 YYEKEE (reference sequence). CDR3 protein: CASSPQGGSYNEQFF. As DNA, the CDR3 is TGTGCCAGCAGCCCACAGGGAGGGTCGTACAATGAGCAGTTCTTC. Based on the CDR3 plus reference TRBV5-5 and TRBJ2-1, the full variable domain is DAGVTQSPTHLIKTRGQQVTLRCSPISGHKSVSWYQQVLGQGPQFIFQYYEKEERGRGNFPDRFSARQFPNYSSELNVNALLLGDSALYLCASSPQGGSYNEQFFGPGTRLTVL.

This sequence joins TRBV27 and TRBJ1-2; maybe TRBD1 (6 bases). Germline loops: CDR1 MNHEY, CDR2 SMNVEV (reference sequence). V shed 6 bases and J shed 8 bases, with 25 bases lying between them. The CDR3 length is 16 residues. For the CDR3, the DNA is TGTGCCAGCAGACGCGCAGAAGGGGGGAACGAGAGAGGCTACACCTTC. This translates into CASRRAEGGNERGYTF.

V gene TRBV5-6 combines with J gene TRBJ1-2; 9 bases agree with TRBD1. The CDR3 loop spans 15 amino acids. Trimming took 6 bases from V and 5 from J; bases not matched to a gene: 11. The V gene's germline CDR1 is SGHDT and CDR2 YYEEEE. CDR3 residues: CASTLRTGDVYGYTF. The CDR3 nucleotides read TGTGCCAGCACCCTCCGGACAGGGGACGTGTATGGCTACACCTTC.